This record concerns one TCR beta chain sequence. The sample originates from a study of blood T cell repertoires in COVID-19. Study in general: T cells, B-cell-depleted T cells, or PBMCs provided the cDNA or gDNA that served as material.

There are 14 residues in the CDR3. Per the germline V gene, CDR1 is SNHLY and CDR2 is FYNNEI. The ends lost 5 bases at V and 4 bases at J; junction bases unmatched: 4. This study enrolled people aged 18 to 89 from about two dozen US geographic areas. Categorization into cohorts depended on clinical history that participants reported. Sequencing used immunoSEQ multiplex PCR; TCRdb keeps in-frame clones, though not all of them. Of about 200,000 clones listed, 82% are singletons. The specimen was PBMCs or T cells enriched from blood (not recorded which). The sequence came from a man aged 35 to 55 who had recovered from COVID-19. The rearrangement joins TRBV2 to TRBJ1-1, with 10 bases identical to TRBD1. DNA for the CDR3: TGTGCCAGCAGTTCGGACAGGGGGGGCACTGAAGCTTTCTTT. Translating gives CASSSDRGGTEAFF.